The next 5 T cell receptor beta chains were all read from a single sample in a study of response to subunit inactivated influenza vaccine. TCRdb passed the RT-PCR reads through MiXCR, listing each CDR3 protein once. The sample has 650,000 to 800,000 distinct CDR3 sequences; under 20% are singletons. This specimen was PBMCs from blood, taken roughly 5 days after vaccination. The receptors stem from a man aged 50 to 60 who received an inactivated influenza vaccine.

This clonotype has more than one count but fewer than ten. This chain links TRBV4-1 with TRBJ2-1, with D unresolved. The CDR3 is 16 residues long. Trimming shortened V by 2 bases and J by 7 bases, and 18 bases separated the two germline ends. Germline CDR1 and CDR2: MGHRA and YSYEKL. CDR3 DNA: TGCGCCAGCAGCCAATCGAGTAGTGAGACCTGGAATGAGCAGTTCTTC. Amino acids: CASSQSSSETWNEQFF.

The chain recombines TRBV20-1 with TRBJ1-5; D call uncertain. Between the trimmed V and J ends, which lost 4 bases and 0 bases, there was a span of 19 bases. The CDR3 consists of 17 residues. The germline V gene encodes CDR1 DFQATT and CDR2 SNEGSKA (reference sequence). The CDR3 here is CSAKSRALLYSNQPQHF. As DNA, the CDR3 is TGCAGTGCTAAAAGTCGGGCTTTGCTCTATAGCAATCAGCCCCAGCATTTT.

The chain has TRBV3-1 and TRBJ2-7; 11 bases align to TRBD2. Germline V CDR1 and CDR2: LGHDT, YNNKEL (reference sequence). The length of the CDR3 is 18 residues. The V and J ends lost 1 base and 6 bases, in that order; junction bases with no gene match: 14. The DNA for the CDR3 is TGTGCCAGCAGCCAAGGGGAGTGGAGACTAGCGGGAACCGGCGAGCAGTACTTC. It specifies CASSQGEWRLAGTGEQYF.

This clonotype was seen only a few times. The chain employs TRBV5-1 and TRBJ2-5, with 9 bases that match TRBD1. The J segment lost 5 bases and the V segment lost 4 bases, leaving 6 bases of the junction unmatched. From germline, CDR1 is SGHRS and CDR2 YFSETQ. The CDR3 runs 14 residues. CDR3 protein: CASSVQGATETQYF. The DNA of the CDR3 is TGCGCCAGCAGCGTACAGGGGGCAACGGAGACCCAGTACTTC.

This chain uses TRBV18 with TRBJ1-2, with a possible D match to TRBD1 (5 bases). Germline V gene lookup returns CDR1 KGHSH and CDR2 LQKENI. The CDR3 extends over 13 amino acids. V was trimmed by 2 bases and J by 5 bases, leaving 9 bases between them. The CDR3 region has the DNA TGTGCCAGCTCACCATCAAGGGGATATGGCTACACCTTC. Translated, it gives CASSPSRGYGYTF.